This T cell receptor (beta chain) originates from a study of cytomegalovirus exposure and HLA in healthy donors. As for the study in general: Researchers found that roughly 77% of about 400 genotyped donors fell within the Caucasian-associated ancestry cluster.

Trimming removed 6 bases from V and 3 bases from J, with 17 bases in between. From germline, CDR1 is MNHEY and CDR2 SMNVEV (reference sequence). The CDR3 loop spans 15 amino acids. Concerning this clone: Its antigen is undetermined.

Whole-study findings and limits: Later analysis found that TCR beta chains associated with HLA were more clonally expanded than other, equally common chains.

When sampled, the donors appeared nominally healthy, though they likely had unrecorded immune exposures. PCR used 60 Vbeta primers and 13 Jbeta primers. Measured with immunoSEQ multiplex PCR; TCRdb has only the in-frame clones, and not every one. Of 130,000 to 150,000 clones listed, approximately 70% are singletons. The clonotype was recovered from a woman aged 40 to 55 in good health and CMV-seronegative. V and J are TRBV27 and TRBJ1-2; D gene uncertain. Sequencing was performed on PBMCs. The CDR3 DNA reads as TGTGCCAGCAGCCCTAGAGGCCTCCTGCACTATGGCTACACCTTC. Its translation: CASSPRGLLHYGYTF.